The 28 T cell receptor beta chains below all came from one sample that was sequenced in a study of blood T cell repertoires in COVID-19. Only in-frame clones appear in the TCRdb table, and some are missing; sequencing was by immunoSEQ multiplex PCR. The data contain 35,000 to 40,000 clones, around 83% of them singletons. Sequenced sample: peripheral blood. These receptors were collected from a human donor in a cohort sampled during active COVID-19.

The CDR3 DNA reads as TGTGCCAGCAGCTTGGGGGACAGGGGCTATAATTCACCCCTCCACTTT. It specifies CASSLGDRGYNSPLHF. The chain combines TRBV7-9 with TRBJ1-6; TRBD1 agrees at 10 bases. Germline assignment: CDR1 SEHNR and CDR2 FQNEAQ (reference sequence). Trimming cost V 3 bases and J 3 bases; bases outside gene matches: 2. The length of the CDR3 is 16 residues.

This clone was detected a few times. This chain links TRBV2 with TRBJ1-5; 8 bases match TRBD1. This CDR3 contains 15 residues. Germline V CDR1 and CDR2: SNHLY, FYNNEI. V was clipped by 2 bases and J by 5 bases; unmatched bases: 5. CDR3 protein: CASSELQGADQPQHF. The CDR3 DNA reads as TGTGCCAGCAGTGAACTGCAGGGGGCCGATCAGCCCCAGCATTTT.

The gene calls are TRBV7-3 and TRBJ1-2, with 9 bases lining up with TRBD1. Losses at the gene ends were 5 bases for V and 10 bases for J; bases not matched to a gene: 11. The CDR3 is 14 residues long. Germline-derived CDR1 and CDR2 are SGHTA and FQGTGA. Written as DNA, the CDR3 is TGTGCCAGCAGCCCGACAGGGGGAGTCAAGACCTACACCTTC. It is translated as CASSPTGGVKTYTF.

The chain recombines TRBV5-1 with TRBJ2-5; maybe TRBD2 (6 bases). V dropped 7 bases and J dropped 5 bases, with 18 bases sitting between them. The CDR3 length is 14 residues. The germline V gene has CDR1 SGHRS and CDR2 YFSETQ. The CDR3 reads CASGGNGAGETQYF. Here the CDR3 DNA reads TGCGCCAGCGGCGGGAACGGGGCAGGTGAGACCCAGTACTTC. The full variable domain, its missing parts supplied by reference TRBV5-1 and TRBJ2-5, is KAGVTQTPRYLIKTRGQQVTLSCSPISGHRSVSWYQQTPGQGLQFLFEYFSETQRNKGNFPGRFSGRQFSNSRSEMNVSTLELGDSALYLCASGGNGAGETQYFGPGTRLLVL.

This clone was counted a single time. The chain has TRBV5-4 and TRBJ1-5; the D gene is possibly TRBD1 (6 bases). From germline, CDR1 is SGHNT and CDR2 YYREEE (reference sequence). V lost 4 bases, J lost 6 bases, and 11 bases lay in between. This CDR3 comprises 13 residues. The CDR3 DNA sequence: TGTGCCAGCAGCCCCCCACAGGGTCAGCCCCAGCATTTT. Its protein product is CASSPPQGQPQHF.

This chain joins TRBV18 and TRBJ2-5; TRBD2 agrees at 8 bases. The CDR3 extends over 15 amino acids. The V and J ends lost 0 bases and 5 bases, in that order; junction bases with no gene match: 5. CDR1 KGHSH and CDR2 LQKENI come from the germline V gene. The CDR3 DNA reads as TGTGCCAGCTCACCACCCGGACTAGCCTTGGAGACCCAGTACTTC. It is translated as CASSPPGLALETQYF. Together with reference TRBV18 and TRBJ2-5, the CDR3 gives the full variable domain: NAGVMQNPRHLVRRRGQEARLRCSPMKGHSHVYWYRQLPEEGLKFMVYLQKENIIDESGMPKERFSAEFPKEGPSILRIQQVVRGDSAAYFCASSPPGLALETQYFGPGTRLLVL.

The CDR3 loop is CASRKLAGAQETQYF. The CDR3 region has the DNA TGTGCCAGCAGGAAACTAGCGGGGGCTCAAGAGACCCAGTACTTC. This rearrangement joins TRBV6-5 to TRBJ2-5; the match to TRBD2 covers 11 bases. The CDR3 spans 15 residues. The V gene's germline CDR1 is MNHEY and CDR2 SVGAGI. Losses at the gene ends were 6 bases for V and 2 bases for J; bases not matched to a gene: 5.

This clone has a single count. V gene TRBV2 combines with J gene TRBJ2-3, with TRBD1 identical over 7 bases. From germline, CDR1 is SNHLY and CDR2 FYNNEI. J was trimmed by 1 base and V by 5 bases; bases with no gene match: 9. CDR3 size: 16 residues. The CDR3 here is CASSPRGRAGTDTQYF. The CDR3 coding sequence is TGTGCCAGCAGTCCGAGGGGGCGGGCAGGCACAGATACGCAGTATTTT. Variable domain in full (rest from reference TRBV2 and TRBJ2-3): EPEVTQTPSHQVTQMGQEVILRCVPISNHLYFYWYRQILGQKVEFLVSFYNNEISEKSEIFDDQFSVERPDGSNFTLKIRSTKLEDSAMYFCASSPRGRAGTDTQYFGPGTRLTVL.

In its sample, this clone was seen once. This chain joins TRBV7-2 and TRBJ2-5; D may be TRBD2 (7 bases). The CDR3 is 16 amino acids. Trimming left V 1 base short and J 5 bases short, with 17 bases between. Germline V gives CDR1 SGHTA, CDR2 FQGNSA. The CDR3 region has the DNA TGTGCCAGCAGCTTAGGCGGTCGCGGGGGCGGCGAGACCCAGTACTTC. Translation: CASSLGGRGGGETQYF.

The chain recombines TRBV11-2 with TRBJ1-2; 11 bases map to TRBD1. The CDR3 contains 13 residues. Germline lookup yields CDR1 SGHAT and CDR2 FQNNGV. Trimming removed 6 bases from V and 8 bases from J; junction bases left unmatched: 5. CDR3 in amino acids: CASRDRGRLGYTF. For the CDR3, the DNA is TGTGCCAGCAGGGACAGGGGGCGTTTAGGCTACACCTTC.

This chain connects TRBV10-3 to TRBJ2-2, with D possibly being TRBD2 (5 bases). Germline assignment: CDR1 ENHRY and CDR2 SYGVKD. The CDR3 loop spans 14 amino acids. Trimming removed 3 bases at V and 5 bases at J, with 10 bases between. CDR3 coding DNA: TGTGCCATCAGTGAACAGCGAGGGACCGGGGAGCTGTTTTTT. It specifies CAISEQRGTGELFF.

This chain links TRBV11-2 with TRBJ1-2; D might be TRBD1 (6 bases). V lost 5 bases and J lost 8, with 18 bases in between. The CDR3 is made up of 14 amino acids. In germline, CDR1 is SGHAT, CDR2 FQNNGV. CDR3 bases: TGTGCCAGCAGCCCCGCCCAGGGGCTGGAGGGCTACACCTTC. This gives the protein CASSPAQGLEGYTF.

This rearrangement joins TRBV5-1 to TRBJ2-3; 7 bases match TRBD1. This CDR3 contains 15 residues. Trimming at V came to 0 bases and at J to 3 bases, leaving 4 bases not matched to a gene. The V gene's germline CDR1 is SGHRS and CDR2 YFSETQ. The CDR3 is CASSLAGQETDTQYF. The CDR3 bases are TGCGCCAGCAGCTTGGCCGGACAGGAAACAGATACGCAGTATTTT.

The chain couples TRBV2 to TRBJ2-5, with D perhaps matching TRBD1 (6 bases). The germline V gene encodes CDR1 SNHLY and CDR2 FYNNEI. V was clipped by 1 base and J by 5 bases, with 8 bases between them. The CDR3 covers 13 residues. The CDR3 region has the DNA TGTGCCAGCAGTGAAGAGAGGGGGGAGACCCAGTACTTC. Protein: CASSEERGETQYF.

V and J are TRBV27 and TRBJ2-3; possibly TRBD1 for D (8 bases). The ends were cut back, 4 bases at V and 1 base at J, with 12 bases in the middle. Germline-derived CDR1 and CDR2 are MNHEY and SMNVEV (reference sequence). This CDR3 is 15 amino acids long. The CDR3 spells CASSWGGQGTDTQYF. In DNA, the CDR3 is TGTGCCAGCAGTTGGGGGGGACAGGGCACAGATACGCAGTATTTT.

This sequence joins TRBV5-4 and TRBJ2-7, with 9 bases aligning to TRBD1. Per germline, CDR1 SGHNT and CDR2 YYREEE (reference sequence). Trimming took 3 bases from V and 3 from J; bases not matched to a gene: 13. The CDR3 sequence is 17 residues long. CDR3 sequence: CASSSQGVGQGIYEQYF. The CDR3 region has the DNA TGTGCCAGCAGCTCCCAAGGCGTGGGACAGGGCATCTACGAGCAGTACTTC.

This sequence joins TRBV10-3 and TRBJ2-3; D is perhaps TRBD1 (5 bases). The CDR3 consists of 14 residues. Germline-derived CDR1 and CDR2 are ENHRY and SYGVKD. Trimming took 10 bases from V and 2 from J, leaving 16 bases between them. CDR3 sequence: CATQGNPPTDTQYF. CDR3 sequence (DNA): TGTGCCACCCAGGGCAACCCCCCCACAGATACGCAGTATTTT.

The genes are TRBV6-6 and TRBJ2-5; TRBD1 might be the D (6 bases). V was cut by 6 bases and J by 1 base, with 15 bases left in between. CDR1 is MNHNY, CDR2 SVGAGI, per germline (reference sequence). The CDR3 runs to 15 residues. CDR3 loop: CASRTGKGGQETQYF. For the CDR3, the DNA is TGTGCCAGCAGGACCGGGAAAGGGGGCCAAGAGACCCAGTACTTC.

The gene calls are TRBV15 and TRBJ2-3; TRBD1 agrees at 7 bases. CDR3 size: 15 residues. Germline assignment: CDR1 LNHNV and CDR2 YYDKDF (reference sequence). V gave up 5 bases and J gave up 4 bases; unmatched junction bases: 9. The DNA of the CDR3 is TGTGCCACCAGCTTCAGACCGGGGACAGCAGATACGCAGTATTTT. This codes for CATSFRPGTADTQYF. Full variable domain (missing parts from reference TRBV15 and TRBJ2-3): DAMVIQNPRYQVTQFGKPVTLSCSQTLNHNVMYWYQQKSSQAPKLLFHYYDKDFNNEADTPDNFQSRRPNTSFCFLDIRSPGLGDTAMYLCATSFRPGTADTQYFGPGTRLTVL.

The rearrangement links TRBV7-9 to TRBJ2-5; 9 nucleotides align to TRBD2. This CDR3 is built from 17 residues. With 1 base clipped from V and 4 bases from J, the junction kept 10 bases outside the gene matches. Germline CDR1 reads SEHNR; CDR2 reads FQNEAQ (reference sequence). CDR3 sequence reads: CASSLGVVAGVLETQYF. The CDR3 nucleotides read TGTGCCAGCAGCTTAGGGGTTGTAGCGGGGGTTTTAGAGACCCAGTACTTC. The variable domain in full, completed from reference TRBV7-9 and TRBJ2-5, reads DTGVSQNPRHKITKRGQNVTFRCDPISEHNRLYWYRQTLGQGPEFLTYFQNEAQLEKSRLLSDRFSAERPKGSFSTLEIQRTEQGDSAMYLCASSLGVVAGVLETQYFGPGTRLLVL.

The gene calls are TRBV10-3 and TRBJ1-1; D unclear. The CDR3 has 15 amino acids. V was pared by 0 bases and J by 2 bases, with 10 bases between. Germline loops: CDR1 ENHRY, CDR2 SYGVKD. The CDR3: CAISESSGINTEAFF. The CDR3 bases are TGTGCCATCAGTGAGTCGTCCGGGATAAACACTGAAGCTTTCTTT.

The chain recombines TRBV12-5 with TRBJ1-2; TRBD1 might be the D (5 bases). Trimming removed 6 bases from V and 4 bases from J, with 12 bases in between. This CDR3 has 13 amino acids. Germline loops: CDR1 LGHNT, CDR2 FRNRAP. CDR3 loop: CASGLEGLYGYTF. As DNA, the CDR3 is TGTGCTAGTGGCCTCGAGGGACTCTATGGCTACACCTTC.

The chain combines TRBV5-4 with TRBJ1-6; 7 nucleotides line up with TRBD1. J gave up 6 bases and V 1 base, and 4 bases lay outside the gene matches. Germline V gene lookup returns CDR1 SGHNT and CDR2 YYREEE (reference sequence). This CDR3 region has 15 residues. DNA for the CDR3: TGTGCCAGCAGCTTGAGGCAGGGGGGTAATTCACCCCTCCACTTT. It codes for CASSLRQGGNSPLHF.

This rearrangement joins TRBV4-1 to TRBJ2-3; D gene uncertain. There are 14 residues in the CDR3. CDR1 and CDR2 from the germline V gene are MGHRA and YSYEKL. V lost 0 bases, J lost 3 bases, and 7 bases lay in between. The CDR3 sequence: CASSQDRRTDTQYF. As DNA, the CDR3 is TGCGCCAGCAGCCAAGATCGGAGAACAGATACGCAGTATTTT.

CDR3 DNA: TGCAGCGCCCGAACAGGGGATAATTCACCCCTCCACTTT. Its translation: CSARTGDNSPLHF. The chain couples TRBV29-1 to TRBJ1-6; 7 bases are a match to TRBD1. Germline CDR1 and CDR2: SQVTM and ANQGSEA. Trimming removed 7 bases from V and 5 bases from J; junction bases left unmatched: 5. The CDR3 has 13 amino acids.

V gene TRBV5-5 combines with J gene TRBJ2-3; TRBD2 agrees at 7 bases. The length of the CDR3 is 14 residues. Unmatched junction bases numbered 5, after V lost 4 bases and J lost 3 bases. Germline V gene data show CDR1 as SGHKS and CDR2 as YYEKEE (reference sequence). In DNA, the CDR3 is TGTGCCAGCAGCCCCCTTAGCGGGACAGATACGCAGTATTTT. This codes for CASSPLSGTDTQYF.

The chain recombines TRBV6-6 with TRBJ1-6; D is possibly TRBD1 (6 bases). The germline V gene has CDR1 MNHNY and CDR2 SVGAGI (reference sequence). The CDR3 sequence is 15 residues long. Between the trimmed V and J ends, which lost 4 bases and 10 bases, there was a span of 17 bases. This CDR3 reads CASSFPTGSESPLHF. The CDR3, as DNA: TGTGCCAGCAGTTTTCCGACAGGCTCTGAATCACCCCTCCACTTT.

V usage is TRBV12-3 or TRBV12-4 and J usage is TRBJ2-5; 8 positions match TRBD1. V shed 6 bases and J 7 bases; nucleotides not matched to a gene: 4. The CDR3 extends over 12 amino acids. Written as DNA, the CDR3 is TGTGCCAGCAGCCTTGACAGGGGGACCCAGTACTTC. It codes for CASSLDRGTQYF.